This entry lists 32 T cell receptor beta chains sequenced from one sample in a study of blood T cells in healthy people across ages. A second roughly 7 to 11 cycle PCR used barcoded and J-beta primers. MiXCR was run by TCRdb on the 5' RACE reads, yielding one entry per CDR3 protein. Of fewer than 2,000,000 distinct CDR3 sequences detected, around 40% appear once; the ten largest clones hold roughly 23%. The sequenced material came from blood. The receptors were sampled from a human donor in good health.

This clonotype was observed a few times. The genes are TRBV6-6 and TRBJ1-1; D gene unclear. From germline, CDR1 is MNHNY and CDR2 SVGAGI (reference sequence). This CDR3 region has 14 residues. V lost 5 bases, J lost 6 bases, and 16 bases lay in between. The CDR3 loop reads CASSPTREPPEAFF. CDR3 nucleotide sequence: TGTGCCAGCAGTCCTACTCGGGAACCTCCTGAAGCTTTCTTT.

The chain has TRBV4-3 and TRBJ2-7, with D possibly TRBD1 on 6 matching bases. Trimming pared 1 base from V and 2 bases from J, leaving 12 bases between. The CDR3 contains 15 residues. Germline values: CDR1 LGHNA, CDR2 YSLEER. CDR3 sequence reads: CASSQGRQVTYEQYF. In DNA form, the CDR3 reads TGCGCCAGCAGCCAAGGTCGACAGGTCACCTACGAGCAGTACTTC.

The chain links TRBV5-1 to TRBJ2-3; no reliable D call. CDR1 is SGHRS, CDR2 YFSETQ, per germline. The CDR3 loop spans 16 amino acids. Deletions cut 2 bases from V and 2 bases from J, with 15 bases between. The CDR3 here is CASSFRALGFTDTQYF. The DNA for the CDR3 is TGCGCCAGCAGCTTTCGGGCGTTGGGGTTCACAGATACGCAGTATTTT.

The genes are TRBV12-3 or TRBV12-4 and TRBJ2-7; tentative D call: TRBD1 (6 bases). Trimming shortened V by 5 bases and J by 2 bases, and 13 bases separated the two germline ends. The CDR3 loop spans 14 amino acids. The CDR3 nucleotides read TGTGCCAGCAGTCCCTCGGACAGCACCTACGAGCAGTACTTC. Its protein product is CASSPSDSTYEQYF.

In DNA, the CDR3 is TGCGCCAGCAGCCAAGATAACAGGGGTACTCAGCCCCAGCATTTT. Translation gives CASSQDNRGTQPQHF. V and J are TRBV4-1 and TRBJ1-5, with TRBD1 matching over 7 bases. This CDR3 has 15 residues. From germline, CDR1 is MGHRA and CDR2 YSYEKL. V lost 0 bases, J lost 6 bases, and 5 bases stayed unmatched.

Remarks on this clonotype: A much more abundant neighbour one base away suggests this may be a read error. The chain carries TRBV29-1 and TRBJ2-1; tentatively, D is TRBD1 (7 bases). The CDR3 consists of 14 residues. Per the germline V gene, CDR1 is SQVTM and CDR2 is ANQGSEA. V lost 4 bases and J lost 3, with 13 bases in between. CDR3 coding DNA: TGCAGCGTTGTTTTCCAGGGGGGCTACAATGAGCAGTTCTTC. Its protein product is CSVVFQGGYNEQFF.

Of note for this clonotype: Given a much more abundant clone one base away, this may be a read error. The rearrangement links TRBV24-1 to TRBJ1-2; no clear D. CDR1 and CDR2 (germline): KGHDR, SFDVKD. CDR3 length: 14 amino acids. Trimming cost V 2 bases and J 3 bases, with 9 bases left between them. The CDR3 coding sequence is TGTGCCACCAGTGATTCCGCGGGCGACTATGGCTACACCTTC. Amino acid sequence: CATSDSAGDYGYTF.

In this sample, this clonotype turned up a few times. V is TRBV15 and J is TRBJ2-5; D is possibly TRBD2 (7 bases). The J call may be mistaken, given a closer DNA end match to TRBJ2-7. Per the germline V gene, CDR1 is LNHNV and CDR2 is YYDKDF (reference sequence). This CDR3 comprises 20 residues. The CDR3 spells CATSRGGFQGKNSKAYEQYF. CDR3 DNA sequence: TGTGCCACCAGCAGGGGGGGGTTTCAGGGGAAGAATTCAAAAGCCTACGAGCAGTACTTC.

The chain couples TRBV7-2 to TRBJ1-5, with 8 bases matching TRBD1. From germline, CDR1 is SGHTA and CDR2 FQGNSA. The CDR3 runs 15 residues. Losses at the gene ends were 5 bases for V and 7 bases for J; bases not matched to a gene: 10. DNA of the CDR3: TGTGCCAGCAGCGCGAGGACAGGGACGGGCCAGCCCCAGCATTTT. Amino acid sequence: CASSARTGTGQPQHF.

V and J are TRBV12-3 or TRBV12-4 and TRBJ2-1; no firm D call. This CDR3 has 13 residues. V was shortened by 6 bases and J by 4 bases, with 10 bases between the two germline ends. This CDR3 is CASSKTGYNEQFF. The CDR3 DNA reads TGTGCCAGCAGCAAGACTGGGTACAATGAGCAGTTCTTC.

For the CDR3, the DNA is TGTGCCAGCAATGGGGGCCAAGAGACCCAGTACTTC. Amino acid sequence: CASNGGQETQYF. The chain is built from TRBV7-2 and TRBJ2-5, with D possibly called TRBD1 or TRBD2 (5 bases each). The germline V gene encodes CDR1 SGHTA and CDR2 FQGNSA. The CDR3 runs to 12 residues. Trimming left V 7 bases short and J 1 base short, with 7 bases between. Full variable domain (missing parts from reference TRBV7-2 and TRBJ2-5): GAGVSQSPSNKVTEKGKDVELRCDPISGHTALYWYRQSLGQGLEFLIYFQGNSAPDKSGLPSDRFSAERTGGSVSTLTIQRTQQEDSAVYLCASNGGQETQYFGPGTRLLVL.

This clonotype was seen a handful of times. CDR3 bases: TGCAGTGCTAGTCCCGGGACAGGGTCTTCACGGGGAGATACGCAGTATTTT. Its protein product is CSASPGTGSSRGDTQYF. The chain is built from TRBV20-1 and TRBJ2-3; 9 bases are shared with TRBD1. The CDR3 loop spans 17 amino acids. The V and J ends lost 3 bases and 5 bases, in that order; junction bases with no gene match: 15. Germline CDR1 reads DFQATT; CDR2 reads SNEGSKA (reference sequence).

This sequence joins TRBV5-5 and TRBJ1-2; TRBD1 aligns across 12 bases. J gave up 8 bases and V 4 bases, and 12 bases lay outside the gene matches. This CDR3 comprises 16 residues. Germline CDR1 reads SGHKS; CDR2 reads YYEKEE (reference sequence). CDR3 in amino acids: CASSRNRDRGLYGYTF. In DNA, the CDR3 is TGTGCCAGCAGCCGAAACCGGGACAGGGGGCTCTACGGCTACACCTTC.

There are a few counts of this clonotype. The chain is built from TRBV6-2 or TRBV6-3 and TRBJ1-2; no definite D call. Germline V CDR1 and CDR2: MNHEY, SVGEGT. The germline V and J ends were trimmed by 6 bases and 8 bases, with 16 bases remaining between them. The CDR3 extends over 13 amino acids. The DNA of the CDR3 is TGTGCCAGCAGCCGGGTAGAAGAGAACGGCTACACCTTC. Its translation is CASSRVEENGYTF.

A few counts support this clonotype. This chain connects TRBV5-5 to TRBJ2-7; D gene ambiguous. Germline lookup yields CDR1 SGHKS and CDR2 YYEKEE (reference sequence). This CDR3 comprises 14 residues. V was shortened by 6 bases and J by 0 bases, with 13 bases between the two germline ends. The CDR3 DNA sequence: TGTGCCAGCAACCGCGCCCACGGCTCCTACGAGCAGTACTTC. It codes for CASNRAHGSYEQYF.

The chain uses TRBV7-2 and TRBJ2-6; D gene unclear. This CDR3 comprises 16 residues. V was trimmed by 5 bases and J by 3 bases, leaving 14 bases between them. CDR1 and CDR2 from the germline V gene are SGHTA and FQGNSA. The CDR3 coding sequence is TGTGCCAGCAGCCCAGAGGAAGGGTTTGGGGCCAACGTCCTGACTTTC. Protein: CASSPEEGFGANVLTF.

V usage is TRBV9 and J usage is TRBJ2-3; D tentatively fits TRBD1 or TRBD2 (5 bases each). Deletions cut 4 bases from V and 2 bases from J, with 14 bases between. Germline loops: CDR1 SGDLS, CDR2 YYNGEE. The length of the CDR3 is 15 residues. CDR3 amino acids: CASSLRTGATDTQYF. The CDR3 bases are TGTGCCAGCAGCCTTCGGACTGGGGCCACAGATACGCAGTATTTT.

The chain links TRBV5-1 to TRBJ2-7; no definite D call. Per the germline V gene, CDR1 is SGHRS and CDR2 is YFSETQ. This CDR3 has 13 amino acids. V lost 4 bases, J lost 5 bases, and 13 bases lay in between. CDR3 DNA: TGCGCCAGCAGCGGAGTCGTGGCGGACGAGCAGTACTTC. Protein sequence: CASSGVVADEQYF. The variable domain in full, with the rest retrieved from reference TRBV5-1 and TRBJ2-7, is KAGVTQTPRYLIKTRGQQVTLSCSPISGHRSVSWYQQTPGQGLQFLFEYFSETQRNKGNFPGRFSGRQFSNSRSEMNVSTLELGDSALYLCASSGVVADEQYFGPGTRLTVT.

This clonotype was recorded a few times. CDR3 loop: CASRPDSHPASYNEQFF. The CDR3, as DNA: TGTGCCAGCAGACCAGACAGTCACCCCGCTTCCTACAATGAGCAGTTCTTC. V gene TRBV7-9 combines with J gene TRBJ2-1; perhaps TRBD1 as D (5 bases). CDR1 SEHNR and CDR2 FQNEAQ come from the germline V gene (reference sequence). This CDR3 spans 17 amino acids. Trimming stripped 6 bases from V and 1 base from J, with 19 bases between.

V gene TRBV7-2 combines with J gene TRBJ2-1, with D perhaps TRBD2 (5 bases). The J call is uncertain, as TRBJ2-7 better fits the DNA end. Germline V gene lookup returns CDR1 SGHTA and CDR2 FQGNSA. The CDR3 is made up of 16 amino acids. As DNA, the CDR3 is TGTACCAGCAGCCAGTTGCTAGGGAGCTCCTACAATGAGCAGTACTTC. It translates to CTSSQLLGSSYNEQYF.

CDR3 DNA sequence: TGTGCCAGCAGCTTCCCCTTGGGATTACAGGGGAGCTCCTACAATGAGCAGTTCTTC. The encoded protein is CASSFPLGLQGSSYNEQFF. The chain links TRBV7-9 to TRBJ2-1; 7 positions match TRBD1. This CDR3 is built from 19 residues. The junction had 14 bases not matched to a gene; V was cut back by 3 bases and J by 0 bases. CDR1 is SEHNR, CDR2 FQNEAQ, per germline (reference sequence).

This clonotype has just a few counts. The V call is TRBV20-1, the J call TRBJ1-2, with 9 bases identical to TRBD1. Trimming took 0 bases from V and 4 from J; bases not matched to a gene: 6. Germline CDR1 reads DFQATT; CDR2 reads SNEGSKA (reference sequence). CDR3 length: 15 amino acids. The CDR3 loop reads CSARDRDRVTYGYTF. The CDR3 DNA sequence: TGCAGTGCTAGAGATCGGGACAGGGTAACCTATGGCTACACCTTC.

The chain recombines TRBV5-1 with TRBJ1-1; D ambiguous. V gave up 5 bases and J gave up 5 bases, with 19 bases separating them. The CDR3 sequence is 15 residues long. The germline gives CDR1 SGHRS, CDR2 YFSETQ. CDR3 coding DNA: TGCGCCAGCAGGCCATTAGCCATTAGTACTACTGAAGCTTTCTTT. Translated: CASRPLAISTTEAFF. Supplemented by reference TRBV5-1 and TRBJ1-1, the full variable domain reads KAGVTQTPRYLIKTRGQQVTLSCSPISGHRSVSWYQQTPGQGLQFLFEYFSETQRNKGNFPGRFSGRQFSNSRSEMNVSTLELGDSALYLCASRPLAISTTEAFFGQGTRLTVV.

The chain is built from TRBV20-1 and TRBJ2-3; 8 positions match TRBD1. Trimming took 0 bases from V and 5 from J; bases not matched to a gene: 10. CDR3 size: 16 residues. Germline V gene lookup returns CDR1 DFQATT and CDR2 SNEGSKA (reference sequence). CDR3 in DNA: TGCAGTGCTAGAGAACCCAGGACAGGGTCTGTAGATACGCAGTATTTT. Translation: CSAREPRTGSVDTQYF.

This clonotype has a handful of counts. This chain joins TRBV14 and TRBJ2-5, with 8 nucleotides matching TRBD2. The J call could be wrong; TRBJ2-4 is a better fit for the DNA end. The CDR3 totals 17 residues. The germline gives CDR1 SGHDN, CDR2 FVKESK. The CDR3 bases are TGTGCCAGCAGCCAAGGGCTAGCGGGCCAACGAAATTCCATTCAGTACTTC. As protein: CASSQGLAGQRNSIQYF.

The sample holds one count of this clonotype. The rearrangement links TRBV12-3 or TRBV12-4 to TRBJ2-3, with a tentative D call TRBD1 (5 bases). The CDR3 runs to 15 residues. V lost 7 bases, J lost 0 bases, and 14 bases lay in between. The CDR3 nucleotides read TGTGCCAGCACCTATCAGGGCTATAGCACAGATACGCAGTATTTT. Protein product: CASTYQGYSTDTQYF.

At least ten counts were recorded for this clonotype. This chain connects TRBV20-1 to TRBJ1-1; no firm D call. Trimming left V 5 bases short and J 1 base short, with 8 bases between. This CDR3 comprises 12 residues. Germline CDR1 reads DFQATT; CDR2 reads SNEGSKA (reference sequence). The CDR3 spells CSAGRQNTEAFF. The CDR3 nucleotides read TGCAGTGCTGGCCGCCAGAACACTGAAGCTTTCTTT.

J is TRBJ2-6 and V is TRBV7-9; D is unclear. Trimming left V 4 bases short and J 0 bases short, with 19 bases between. Germline loops: CDR1 SEHNR, CDR2 FQNEAQ (reference sequence). CDR3 length equals 19 residues. CDR3 sequence: CASSSLDPGASSGANVLTF. The CDR3 nucleotides read TGTGCCAGCAGCTCCCTAGACCCGGGTGCTTCCTCTGGGGCCAACGTCCTGACTTTC.

In its sample, this clonotype was seen a few times. Here the CDR3 DNA reads TGTGCCACCAGTGAATCCCTTACTCGGGGCTACACCTTC. The encoded protein is CATSESLTRGYTF. The chain recombines TRBV24-1 with TRBJ1-2; no definite D call. The CDR3 runs to 13 residues. Trimming removed 4 bases from V and 8 bases from J, with 13 bases in between. The germline V gene encodes CDR1 KGHDR and CDR2 SFDVKD.

This clonotype was observed a handful of times. The genes are TRBV7-2 and TRBJ2-5; no reliable D call. The germline gives CDR1 SGHTA, CDR2 FQGNSA. This CDR3 has 14 residues. V was shortened by 1 base and J by 9 bases, with 15 bases between the two germline ends. This CDR3 reads CASSLDPPETPQYF. The CDR3 region has the DNA TGTGCCAGCAGCTTAGATCCCCCAGAGACTCCCCAGTACTTC.

This clonotype was recorded a few times. This chain uses TRBV5-1 with TRBJ2-1; 7 bases match TRBD2. CDR1 and CDR2 from the germline V gene are SGHRS and YFSETQ. J gave up 4 bases and V 2 bases, and 6 bases lay outside the gene matches. The CDR3 spans 15 residues. CDR3 protein: CASSFGGGLYNEQFF. For the CDR3, the DNA is TGCGCCAGCAGCTTTGGCGGGGGACTATACAATGAGCAGTTCTTC. Combining the CDR3 with reference TRBV5-1 and TRBJ2-1 gives the whole variable domain KAGVTQTPRYLIKTRGQQVTLSCSPISGHRSVSWYQQTPGQGLQFLFEYFSETQRNKGNFPGRFSGRQFSNSRSEMNVSTLELGDSALYLCASSFGGGLYNEQFFGPGTRLTVL.

V is TRBV5-1 and J is TRBJ1-2; 9 bases match TRBD1. CDR1 is SGHRS and CDR2 is YFSETQ in the germline V gene. The CDR3 runs 16 residues. V gave up 3 bases and J gave up 8 bases; unmatched junction bases: 14. CDR3: CASSSGTGPLTGGYTF. CDR3 sequence (DNA): TGCGCCAGCAGCTCCGGGACAGGGCCCCTGACGGGGGGCTACACCTTC. The whole variable domain, remainder taken from reference TRBV5-1 and TRBJ1-2, is KAGVTQTPRYLIKTRGQQVTLSCSPISGHRSVSWYQQTPGQGLQFLFEYFSETQRNKGNFPGRFSGRQFSNSRSEMNVSTLELGDSALYLCASSSGTGPLTGGYTFGSGTRLTVV.